Following are 30 T cell receptor beta chains from one sample sequenced in a study of breast tumors, draining lymph nodes, adjacent tissues. TCRdb re-called the multiplex PCR reads with MiXCR, one entry per CDR3 protein. The table records approximately 170,000 distinct CDR3 sequences, roughly a third of them present only once. Breast cancer patients provided tissue from their axillary draining lymph nodes. The sample was axillary lymph node tissue. These receptors were obtained from a female donor with breast cancer. Some clones in this sample may be carry-over from other donors' samples.

This clonotype was seen ten or more times. The chain combines TRBV7-2 with TRBJ1-3; D remains unclear. Germline loops: CDR1 SGHTA, CDR2 FQGNSA. The CDR3 loop spans 16 amino acids. V was trimmed by 1 base and J by 0 bases, leaving 10 bases between them. The CDR3 DNA is TGTGCCAGCAGCTTAGAGGGTACGGTCTCTGGAAACACCATATATTTT. As protein: CASSLEGTVSGNTIYF.

The chain joins TRBV13 to TRBJ2-7; 9 bases fit TRBD2. There are 15 residues in the CDR3. Germline V CDR1 and CDR2: PRHDT, FYEKMQ (reference sequence). V lost 2 bases to trimming and J lost 2 bases; unmatched junction nucleotides: 4. In DNA, the CDR3 is TGTGCCAGCAGCTTACCGGCTAGCGGGGCCTACGAGCAGTACTTC. This gives the protein CASSLPASGAYEQYF.

DNA of the CDR3: TGTGCCAGCAGTTTAAGGACGGTAGCTGAAAAACTGTTTTTT. This encodes CASSLRTVAEKLFF. This chain links TRBV12-3 or TRBV12-4 with TRBJ1-4; the D is unclear. This CDR3 comprises 14 residues. Trimming removed 2 bases from V and 7 bases from J, with 11 bases in between.

There are many counts of this clonotype. V usage is TRBV20-1 and J usage is TRBJ2-7, with D perhaps matching TRBD1 or TRBD2 (5 bases each). CDR3 length: 16 amino acids. Trimming stripped 6 bases from V and 2 bases from J, with 23 bases between. CDR1 DFQATT and CDR2 SNEGSKA come from the germline V gene (reference sequence). The CDR3 DNA reads as TGCAGTGCCGCCGCCAGGGAAGGCGGGTCAGCCTACGAGCAGTACTTC. Protein product: CSAAAREGGSAYEQYF.

The chain links TRBV15 to TRBJ2-3, with D possibly being TRBD2 (7 bases). CDR1 LNHNV and CDR2 YYDKDF come from the germline V gene (reference sequence). The V end lost 0 bases, the J end lost 2 bases, and 21 bases lay between the germline ends. This CDR3 contains 19 residues. The CDR3 here is CATSRDWNYGGQYTDTQYF. CDR3 DNA sequence: TGTGCCACCAGCAGAGATTGGAACTACGGGGGGCAGTACACAGATACGCAGTATTTT.

The rearrangement uses TRBV6-4 and TRBJ2-2; possibly TRBD2 for D (6 bases). This CDR3 spans 12 amino acids. Germline V gene sequence: CDR1 MRHNA, CDR2 SNTAGT. V dropped 5 bases and J dropped 7 bases, with 8 bases sitting between them. CDR3 nucleotides: TGTGCCAGCAGTCACGGGGGCGGGGAGCTGTTTTTT. This sequence encodes CASSHGGGELFF.

This clonotype was picked up many times. This sequence joins TRBV29-1 and TRBJ2-7; no reliable D call. Per the germline V gene, CDR1 is SQVTM and CDR2 is ANQGSEA. This CDR3 has 11 residues. With 7 bases removed from V and 0 bases from J, the gap between germline ends came to 7 bases. Written as DNA, the CDR3 is TGCAGCGGCCAAAACTCCTACGAGCAGTACTTC. Its protein product is CSGQNSYEQYF.

This clonotype occurred a few times. The chain couples TRBV3-1 to TRBJ2-3; no clear D. Per germline, CDR1 LGHDT and CDR2 YNNKEL (reference sequence). The CDR3 contains 17 residues. With 1 base removed from V and 1 base from J, the gap between germline ends came to 15 bases. The CDR3 here is CASSQVDGSFCTDTQYF. DNA of the CDR3: TGTGCCAGCAGCCAAGTAGACGGGTCGTTTTGCACAGATACGCAGTATTTT.

Notes on this clonotype: A read error is possible here, since a much larger clone lies one base away. The CDR3 sequence: CASSLDGGQTGELLF. As DNA, the CDR3 is TGTGCCAGCAGCTTAGATGGGGGGCAAACCGGGGAGCTGCTTTTT. V and J are TRBV7-3 and TRBJ2-2, with D perhaps being TRBD1 or TRBD2 (6 bases each). The CDR3 runs to 15 residues. The germline V gene encodes CDR1 SGHTA and CDR2 FQGTGA.

This clonotype was seen more than once but under ten times. The chain carries TRBV6-5 and TRBJ2-1; D is ambiguous. CDR1 and CDR2 from the germline V gene are MNHEY and SVGAGI. The CDR3 spans 12 residues. V lost 3 bases to trimming and J lost 7 bases, with 7 bases between them. CDR3 DNA: TGTGCCAGCAGTTATTTAGGGAATGAGCAGTTCTTC. Its translation: CASSYLGNEQFF.

This clonotype was detected once. Just one base apart from a much larger clone, this may be a read error. The chain joins TRBV7-2 to TRBJ1-1; unclear D gene. The germline V gene encodes CDR1 SGHTA and CDR2 FQGNSA. This CDR3 region has 16 residues. V dropped 3 bases and J dropped 0 bases, with 14 bases sitting between them. CDR3 sequence reads: CASSLSIETLNTEAFF. The CDR3 DNA is TGTGCCAGCAGCTTGTCGATCGAGACACTGAACACTGAAGCTTTCTTT. Filled out from reference TRBV7-2 and TRBJ1-1, the complete variable domain reads GAGVSQSPSNKVTEKGKDVELRCDPISGHTALYWYRQSLGQGLEFLIYFQGNSAPDKSGLPSDRFSAERTGGSVSTLTIQRTQQEDSAVYLCASSLSIETLNTEAFFGQGTRLTVV.

This clonotype has at least ten counts. This chain connects TRBV20-1 to TRBJ2-3, with TRBD1 matching over 10 bases. V trimming: 1 base; J trimming: 1 base; junction bases outside the gene matches: 5. The CDR3 has 16 amino acids. The germline CDR1 and CDR2 sequences are DFQATT and SNEGSKA (reference sequence). For the CDR3, the DNA is TGCAGTGCTAGAGCCTCGGGACAGGGGCGCACAGATACGCAGTATTTT. Its translation: CSARASGQGRTDTQYF.

This chain connects TRBV9 to TRBJ2-7; TRBD2 might be the D (5 bases). With 0 bases removed from V and 12 bases from J, the gap between germline ends came to 25 bases. Germline CDR1 and CDR2: SGDLS and YYNGEE. The CDR3 loop spans 16 amino acids. The CDR3 nucleotides read TGTGCCAGCAGCGTAGGTGAAGCGGTTAACTTCTACGCGCGGTACTTC. Its translation: CASSVGEAVNFYARYF. Together with reference TRBV9 and TRBJ2-7, the CDR3 gives the full variable domain: DSGVTQTPKHLITATGQRVTLRCSPRSGDLSVYWYQQSLDQGLQFLIQYYNGEERAKGNILERFSAQQFPDLHSELNLSSLELGDSALYFCASSVGEAVNFYARYFGPGTRLTVT.

This clonotype appeared many times. One end of the junction fails to match germline, which may point to a read error. V usage is TRBV7-7 and J usage is TRBJ2-5, with TRBD2 identical over 11 bases. Germline V gene data show CDR1 as SSHAT and CDR2 as FNYEAQ (reference sequence). The CDR3 has 14 amino acids. CDR3 loop: CASSTTSGTETQYF. DNA for the CDR3: TGTGCTAGCAGCACGACTAGCGGGACTGAGACCCAGTACTTC.

Ten or more counts support this clonotype. The V call is TRBV27, the J call TRBJ1-6; D not resolved. The CDR3 runs to 15 residues. The V gene lost 2 bases and the J gene lost 9 bases, with 14 bases spanning the gap. Germline V lookup: CDR1 MNHEY, CDR2 SMNVEV (reference sequence). CDR3 DNA sequence: TGTGCCAGCAGTTTACTCACAGACTGGACTTCACCCCTCCACTTT. This encodes CASSLLTDWTSPLHF.

As concerns this clonotype: The DNA is omitted, as the CDR3 cannot be located on it reliably, and the CDR3 follows TCRdb's listing. The chain uses TRBV24-1 and TRBJ2-6; TRBD1 reflects the table's D call only, with no check against the DNA. The CDR3 comprises 21 residues, both ends counted. Germline V gene lookup returns CDR1 KGHDR and CDR2 SFDVKD. The CDR3 here is CATRAGDGFGAQHFGANVLTF.

The chain has TRBV30 and TRBJ1-1; TRBD1 agrees at 9 bases. The ends lost 0 bases at V and 10 bases at J; junction bases unmatched: 9. Germline V gives CDR1 GTSNPN, CDR2 SVGIG (reference sequence). This CDR3 region has 14 residues. CDR3 DNA: TGTGCCTGGAGTGTACAGGGGGCGATATACCGAGCTTTCTTT. This sequence encodes CAWSVQGAIYRAFF. Filled out from reference TRBV30 and TRBJ1-1, the complete variable domain reads SQTIHQWPATLVQPVGSPLSLECTVEGTSNPNLYWYRQAAGRGLQLLFYSVGIGQISSEVPQNLSASRPQDRQFILSSKKLLLSDSGFYLCAWSVQGAIYRAFFGQGTRLTVV.

This clonotype has at least ten counts. The chain has TRBV7-9 and TRBJ2-7, with TRBD2 matching 8 bases. This CDR3 contains 14 residues. After removal of 2 bases from V and 5 bases from J, the junction contained 5 bases not matched to a gene. Germline lookup yields CDR1 SEHNR and CDR2 FQNEAQ (reference sequence). CDR3 DNA: TGTGCCAGCAGCTTACCAGCGGGGGCGGACGAGCAGTACTTC. Translated: CASSLPAGADEQYF.

In its sample, this clonotype was seen many times. V gene TRBV20-1 combines with J gene TRBJ2-1; TRBD1 aligns across 8 bases. The germline V gene has CDR1 DFQATT and CDR2 SNEGSKA (reference sequence). This CDR3 spans 14 amino acids. J lost 5 bases, V lost 5 bases, and 8 bases had no gene match. CDR3 amino acids: CSALDRVGHNEQFF. The CDR3 DNA follows: TGCAGTGCTCTGGACAGGGTAGGTCACAATGAGCAGTTCTTC.

At least ten counts were recorded for this clonotype. V usage is TRBV7-9 and J usage is TRBJ1-2; 7 bases line up with TRBD1. Germline values: CDR1 SEHNR, CDR2 FQNEAQ (reference sequence). The CDR3 runs 15 residues. V was clipped by 6 bases and J by 6 bases; unmatched bases: 13. DNA of the CDR3: TGTGCCAGCAGAATCCTAGAACAGGGGAACGATGGCTACACCTTC. It translates to CASRILEQGNDGYTF.

This clonotype was seen ten or more times. The gene calls are TRBV6-6 and TRBJ2-1; no firm D call. V was shortened by 2 bases and J by 4 bases, with 9 bases between the two germline ends. Germline loops: CDR1 MNHNY, CDR2 SVGAGI (reference sequence). The CDR3 totals 14 residues. CDR3 protein: CASSYNPSYNEQFF. The CDR3 DNA follows: TGTGCCAGCAGTTACAACCCTAGTTACAATGAGCAGTTCTTC.

This clonotype was detected ten times or more. This chain links TRBV5-6 with TRBJ2-1; perhaps TRBD2 as D (6 bases). CDR1 and CDR2 (germline): SGHDT, YYEEEE. The CDR3 spans 13 residues. V lost 1 base, J lost 5 bases, and 7 bases lay in between. The DNA for the CDR3 is TGTGCCAGCAGCTTGTCTAGCGACAATGAGCAGTTCTTC. Protein: CASSLSSDNEQFF.

This clonotype was counted at least ten times. V is TRBV7-2 and J is TRBJ2-1, with 9 bases identical to TRBD1. Germline CDR1 is SGHTA and CDR2 is FQGNSA. The CDR3 is 14 amino acids. Trimming at V came to 3 bases and at J to 8 bases, leaving 5 bases not matched to a gene. CDR3 loop: CASSLGQGPHEQFF. The CDR3 bases are TGTGCCAGCAGCTTGGGACAGGGACCGCATGAGCAGTTCTTC.

This clonotype was detected only once. The rearrangement joins TRBV7-2 to TRBJ1-5, with unresolved D. V was trimmed by 1 base and J by 0 bases, leaving 4 bases between them. There are 14 residues in the CDR3. Germline V gives CDR1 SGHTA, CDR2 FQGNSA. CDR3 bases: TGTGCCAGCAGCTTAGTAAATAGCAATCAGCCCCAGCATTTT. As protein: CASSLVNSNQPQHF.

This clonotype was seen only a few times. A much larger clone sits a single nucleotide away, making a read error possible. This is likely a read error, given that the CDR3 carries no conserved phenylalanine or tryptophan at its end. The rearrangement links TRBV7-9 to TRBJ2-1; D possibly uses TRBD1 or TRBD2 (5 bases each). There are 14 residues in the CDR3. Germline loops: CDR1 SEHNR, CDR2 FQNEAQ (reference sequence). V was trimmed by 11 bases and J by 3 bases, leaving 17 bases between them. The CDR3 here is CASPPGRNYNEQFL. The CDR3 bases are TGTGCCTCCCCCCCGGGACGAAACTACAATGAGCAGTTCCTC.

The V call is TRBV12-5, the J call TRBJ2-1; TRBD1 aligns across 9 bases. The CDR3 has 18 residues. Per germline, CDR1 LGHNT and CDR2 FRNRAP. Trimming cost V 4 bases and J 0 bases; bases outside gene matches: 10. The CDR3 reads CASGSGTGSSYSYNEQFF. The CDR3, as DNA: TGTGCTAGTGGTTCTGGGACAGGGTCTTCGTACTCCTACAATGAGCAGTTCTTC.

This clonotype occurred many times. The V and J genes are TRBV12-3 or TRBV12-4 and TRBJ2-5, with D possibly TRBD2 on 6 matching bases. V was clipped by 3 bases and J by 0 bases, with 11 bases between them. The CDR3 length is 15 residues. In DNA form, the CDR3 reads TGTGCCAGCAGTTTGGGACTGACGGACCAAGAGACCCAGTACTTC. Translating gives CASSLGLTDQETQYF.

In its sample, this clonotype was seen many times. V gene TRBV6-6 combines with J gene TRBJ1-4; D perhaps matches TRBD1 (6 bases). Trimming left V 6 bases short and J 6 bases short, with 14 bases between. The CDR3 loop spans 14 amino acids. Germline V lookup: CDR1 MNHNY, CDR2 SVGAGI (reference sequence). CDR3 DNA: TGTGCCAGCAGACTCCAGGGGCGGGATGAAAAACTGTTTTTT. Protein: CASRLQGRDEKLFF.

This chain connects TRBV7-9 to TRBJ2-1, with D perhaps matching TRBD2 (5 bases). V was shortened by 5 bases and J by 7 bases, with 24 bases between the two germline ends. The CDR3 runs 17 residues. CDR1 and CDR2 from the germline V gene are SEHNR and FQNEAQ (reference sequence). This CDR3 is CASSLGSGSLATNEQFF. The CDR3 DNA reads TGTGCCAGCAGCCTAGGCAGCGGCAGCCTCGCAACTAATGAGCAGTTCTTC.

Many counts were recorded for this clonotype. The V call is TRBV12-3 or TRBV12-4, the J call TRBJ1-5; D gene unclear. The V end lost 7 bases, the J end lost 2 bases, and 12 bases lay between the germline ends. The CDR3 sequence is 14 residues long. As DNA, the CDR3 is TGTGCCAGCACGCCCCGGGGAGGCAATCAGCCCCAGCATTTT. It translates to CASTPRGGNQPQHF.